These 10 T cell receptor beta chains originate from one sample sequenced in a study of CD8 T cells in Susac syndrome. Random hexamers served to reverse transcribe about 0.5 to 1 ug RNA. TCRdb used MiXCR to reprocess the immunoSEQ multiplex PCR reads, holding one entry per CDR3 protein. The sample includes around 170,000 distinct CDR3 sequences, 92% of them seen just once. Sequencing was carried out using CD4+ T cells from PBMCs. The receptors here all came from a human donor in good health.

The rearrangement links TRBV5-1 to TRBJ2-4; 8 positions agree with TRBD2. The CDR3 is made up of 16 amino acids. In germline, CDR1 is SGHRS, CDR2 YFSETQ. J gave up 0 bases and V 4 bases, and 6 bases lay outside the gene matches. The CDR3 region is CASSPGLALAKNIQYF. The CDR3 DNA follows: TGCGCCAGCAGCCCCGGACTAGCCCTAGCCAAAAACATTCAGTACTTC.

The DNA for the CDR3 is TGCAGTGCTAGATCTCCGGGACAGACCACAGATACGCAGTATTTT. This sequence encodes CSARSPGQTTDTQYF. The chain joins TRBV20-1 to TRBJ2-3; 7 bases are a match to TRBD1. The CDR3 sequence is 15 residues long. CDR1 is DFQATT and CDR2 is SNEGSKA in the germline V gene (reference sequence). After removal of 2 bases from V and 2 bases from J, the junction contained 7 bases not matched to a gene.

The CDR3 DNA reads as TGCGCCAGCAGCCTCCGGACTAGCGGGGGGCTTAGCACAGATACGCAGTATTTT. This sequence encodes CASSLRTSGGLSTDTQYF. This rearrangement joins TRBV5-1 to TRBJ2-3, with 14 nucleotides matching TRBD2. CDR3 length equals 18 residues. V was pared by 4 bases and J by 0 bases, with 7 bases of the junction left unmatched. From germline, CDR1 is SGHRS and CDR2 YFSETQ.

This clonotype was seen only a few times. The genes are TRBV4-2 and TRBJ2-7; TRBD1 matches at 10 bases. Germline values: CDR1 LGHNA, CDR2 YNFKEQ. V lost 0 bases to trimming and J lost 2 bases; unmatched junction nucleotides: 1. The CDR3 covers 15 residues. CDR3 protein: CASSQEGTGAYEQYF. The CDR3 DNA follows: TGTGCCAGCAGCCAAGAAGGGACAGGGGCCTACGAGCAGTACTTC.

V is TRBV3-1 and J is TRBJ2-7; the D gene could be TRBD1 or TRBD2 (5 bases each). Trimming pared 0 bases from V and 1 base from J, leaving 10 bases between. Looked up from germline, CDR1 is LGHDT and CDR2 is YNNKEL (reference sequence). The CDR3 spans 15 residues. The CDR3 region is CASSQEGVPSYEQYF. The DNA of the CDR3 is TGTGCCAGCAGCCAAGAGGGGGTCCCTTCCTACGAGCAGTACTTC.

This chain joins TRBV6-5 and TRBJ2-7; tentative D call: TRBD2 (6 bases). Trimming left V 0 bases short and J 2 bases short, with 17 bases between. CDR1 MNHEY and CDR2 SVGAGI come from the germline V gene. The CDR3 spans 17 residues. The CDR3 sequence is CASSYSKGGGLAYEQYF. The CDR3 coding sequence is TGTGCCAGCAGTTACTCGAAGGGCGGAGGGTTGGCCTACGAGCAGTACTTC.

The gene calls are TRBV5-6 and TRBJ2-3; D assignment may be TRBD1 or TRBD2 (6 bases each). Germline V gene lookup returns CDR1 SGHDT and CDR2 YYEEEE. This CDR3 has 14 amino acids. V was pared by 2 bases and J by 5 bases, with 12 bases between. The CDR3 region is CASSFNRGQDTQYF. In DNA, the CDR3 is TGTGCCAGCAGCTTCAACCGGGGGCAAGATACGCAGTATTTT.

This sequence joins TRBV7-2 and TRBJ2-1; 8 bases are a match to TRBD2. This CDR3 spans 17 amino acids. V lost 5 bases and J lost 4; bases outside the gene matches: 13. The germline gives CDR1 SGHTA, CDR2 FQGNSA. CDR3 DNA: TGTGCCAGCAGCCACTTGGCGGGGGGAACCTTTTACAATGAGCAGTTCTTC. It encodes CASSHLAGGTFYNEQFF.

This sequence joins TRBV10-3 and TRBJ2-1; D uncertain. In germline, CDR1 is ENHRY, CDR2 SYGVKD. V shed 6 bases and J shed 12 bases, with 18 bases lying between them. The CDR3 totals 13 residues. DNA of the CDR3: TGTGCCATCAGCGAGAAGCCCCTAAGCGCGCAGTTCTTC. This encodes CAISEKPLSAQFF.

This chain joins TRBV20-1 and TRBJ2-5; perhaps TRBD2 as D (5 bases). Germline V lookup: CDR1 DFQATT, CDR2 SNEGSKA (reference sequence). The CDR3 covers 16 residues. The germline V and J ends were trimmed by 0 bases and 1 base, with 15 bases remaining between them. The CDR3 sequence: CSARDRVWAGQETQYF. For the CDR3, the DNA is TGCAGTGCTAGAGATCGAGTTTGGGCGGGCCAAGAGACCCAGTACTTC.